One sample yielded the 14 T cell receptor beta chains listed below, sequenced in a study of T cell responses to AZD1222 COVID-19 vaccine. Generated by immunoSEQ multiplex PCR, the TCRdb table keeps only in-frame clones and is missing some. Of 150,000 to 200,000 clones listed, under 95% are singletons. The sample here was peripheral blood, taken 28 days after the second AZD1222 dose. These receptors came from an adult who received the AZD1222 COVID-19 vaccine.

The chain joins TRBV7-9 to TRBJ1-1; no definite D call. Between the trimmed V and J ends, which lost 0 bases and 0 bases, there was a span of 11 bases. The length of the CDR3 is 16 residues. The germline gives CDR1 SEHNR, CDR2 FQNEAQ (reference sequence). As DNA, the CDR3 is TGTGCCAGCAGCTTAGCTGGTCAGGATCTGAACACTGAAGCTTTCTTT. Protein product: CASSLAGQDLNTEAFF.

This clone was picked up one time. V gene TRBV6-2 or TRBV6-3 combines with J gene TRBJ1-5; D is unclear. This CDR3 comprises 12 residues. V dropped 5 bases and J dropped 6 bases, with 8 bases sitting between them. Germline V lookup: CDR1 MNHEY, CDR2 SVGEGT. The CDR3 bases are TGTGCCAGCAGTACGGGTGTTCAGCCCCAGCATTTT. Its protein product is CASSTGVQPQHF.

Remarks on this clone: Distinct nucleotide sequences in the sample also encode this CDR3. V is TRBV5-1 and J is TRBJ2-3, with D perhaps TRBD2 (6 bases). Deletions cut 0 bases from V and 0 bases from J, with 8 bases between. The length of the CDR3 is 15 residues. The germline V gene encodes CDR1 SGHRS and CDR2 YFSETQ. CDR3 amino acids: CASSLGSGSTDTQYF. The CDR3 DNA is TGCGCCAGCAGCTTGGGAAGCGGGAGCACAGATACGCAGTATTTT.

This clone was recorded once. The chain uses TRBV28 and TRBJ2-1, with TRBD2 matching 11 bases. This CDR3 spans 15 amino acids. With V trimmed by 6 bases and J by 2 bases, 3 bases remained unmatched. Germline V lookup: CDR1 MDHEN, CDR2 SYDVKM. This CDR3 reads CASRGSGRAYNEQFF. In nucleotides, the CDR3 is TGTGCCAGCAGAGGTAGCGGGAGGGCCTACAATGAGCAGTTCTTC.

This sequence joins TRBV5-1 and TRBJ1-2; D unclear. This CDR3 region has 13 residues. Trimming removed 0 bases at V and 6 bases at J, with 9 bases between. Germline CDR1 reads SGHRS; CDR2 reads YFSETQ. CDR3 loop: CASSLGTAHGYTF. CDR3 DNA sequence: TGCGCCAGCAGCTTGGGGACCGCCCATGGCTACACCTTC.

This chain connects TRBV3-1 (or the pseudogene TRBV3-2) to TRBJ2-1; the D gene could be TRBD1 or TRBD2 (5 bases each). The CDR3 sequence is 15 residues long. The V gene's germline CDR1 is LGHDT and CDR2 YNNKEL (reference sequence). Trimming removed 5 bases at V and 0 bases at J, with 11 bases between. The CDR3 coding sequence is TGTGCCAGCAGCTCCGGGACCCACTCCTACAATGAGCAGTTCTTC. It encodes CASSSGTHSYNEQFF.

Remarks on this clone: One end of the junction varies from germline; a read error may be responsible. The chain couples TRBV9 to TRBJ1-1; D not resolved. CDR3 size: 13 residues. The germline CDR1 and CDR2 sequences are SGDLS and YYNGEE. The CDR3 sequence: CASSSQLTPFPHF. For the CDR3, the DNA is TGTGCCAGCAGCTCCCAGCTGACTCCCTTCCCCCACTTT.

The rearrangement joins TRBV7-3 to TRBJ2-1; TRBD2 agrees at 7 bases. Per the germline V gene, CDR1 is SGHTA and CDR2 is FQGTGA. The length of the CDR3 is 15 residues. The junction had 8 bases not matched to a gene; V was cut back by 5 bases and J by 4 bases. The DNA for the CDR3 is TGTGCCAGCAGCCCCGGGGAGGGTACTTACAATGAGCAGTTCTTC. This sequence encodes CASSPGEGTYNEQFF.

This clone has only one observation. The rearrangement joins TRBV18 to TRBJ2-7; 9 nucleotides match TRBD1. The V and J ends lost 3 bases and 3 bases, in that order; junction bases with no gene match: 3. CDR1 and CDR2 (germline): KGHSH, LQKENI. This CDR3 has 14 amino acids. CDR3 in amino acids: CASSPTTGGYEQYF. CDR3 coding DNA: TGTGCCAGCTCACCGACGACAGGGGGCTACGAGCAGTACTTC.

The CDR3 protein is CASRAEWGGNEQFF. In DNA, the CDR3 is TGTGCCAGTCGGGCGGAGTGGGGAGGCAATGAGCAGTTCTTC. This chain connects TRBV19 to TRBJ2-1, with D possibly being TRBD2 (6 bases). The V and J ends lost 8 bases and 6 bases respectively, with 17 bases between them. CDR1 is LNHDA, CDR2 SQIVND, per germline (reference sequence). The CDR3 spans 14 residues. The full variable domain, rest sourced from reference TRBV19 and TRBJ2-1, is DGGITQSPKYLFRKEGQNVTLSCEQNLNHDAMYWYRQDPGQGLRLIYYSQIVNDFQKGDIAEGYSVSREKKESFPLTVTSAQKNPTAFYLCASRAEWGGNEQFFGPGTRLTVL.

The chain links TRBV18 to TRBJ1-5, with unresolved D. The CDR3 consists of 14 residues. Looked up from germline, CDR1 is KGHSH and CDR2 is LQKENI. The V end was cut by 0 bases, the J end by 9 bases, with 12 bases between. CDR3 DNA sequence: TGTGCCAGCTCACCACCCACCGCTCCAGGGCCCCAGCATTTT. Protein: CASSPPTAPGPQHF.

In nucleotides, the CDR3 is TGTGCCAGCTCACCAATTCCAGGGTTAGAGCCTGAAGCTTTCTTT. Protein sequence: CASSPIPGLEPEAFF. This chain uses TRBV18 with TRBJ1-1, with D possibly TRBD1 on 5 matching bases. The germline V and J ends were trimmed by 2 bases and 6 bases, with 16 bases remaining between them. CDR1 is KGHSH and CDR2 is LQKENI in the germline V gene. The CDR3 sequence is 15 residues long.

For the CDR3, the DNA is TGTGCCAGCACCCGGGGTTATTCACCCCTCCACTTT. It yields the protein CASTRGYSPLHF. The V gene is TRBV6-5, the J gene TRBJ1-6, with D unclear. CDR3 length equals 12 residues. Germline CDR1 and CDR2: MNHEY and SVGAGI. V lost 7 bases and J 8 bases, leaving 9 bases between the germline ends.

The rearrangement joins TRBV6-2 or TRBV6-3 to TRBJ2-3; D unresolved. The CDR3 runs 11 residues. V lost 6 bases, J lost 7 bases, and 8 bases lay in between. Germline values: CDR1 MNHEY, CDR2 SVGEGT. The CDR3 sequence is CASSPANTQYF. In DNA form, the CDR3 reads TGTGCCAGCAGCCCGGCAAATACGCAGTATTTT.